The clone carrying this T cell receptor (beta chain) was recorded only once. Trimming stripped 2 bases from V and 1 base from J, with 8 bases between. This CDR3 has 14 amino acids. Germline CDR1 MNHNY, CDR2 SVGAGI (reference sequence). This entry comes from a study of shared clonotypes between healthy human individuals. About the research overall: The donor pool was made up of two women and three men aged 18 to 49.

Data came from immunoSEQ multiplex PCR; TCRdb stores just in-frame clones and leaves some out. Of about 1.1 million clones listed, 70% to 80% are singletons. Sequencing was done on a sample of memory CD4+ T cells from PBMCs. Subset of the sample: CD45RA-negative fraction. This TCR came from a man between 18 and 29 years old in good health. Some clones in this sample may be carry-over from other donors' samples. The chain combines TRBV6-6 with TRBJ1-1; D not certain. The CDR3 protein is CASSYLGENTEAFF. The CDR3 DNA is TGTGCCAGCAGTTACCTCGGAGAGAACACTGAAGCTTTCTTT.